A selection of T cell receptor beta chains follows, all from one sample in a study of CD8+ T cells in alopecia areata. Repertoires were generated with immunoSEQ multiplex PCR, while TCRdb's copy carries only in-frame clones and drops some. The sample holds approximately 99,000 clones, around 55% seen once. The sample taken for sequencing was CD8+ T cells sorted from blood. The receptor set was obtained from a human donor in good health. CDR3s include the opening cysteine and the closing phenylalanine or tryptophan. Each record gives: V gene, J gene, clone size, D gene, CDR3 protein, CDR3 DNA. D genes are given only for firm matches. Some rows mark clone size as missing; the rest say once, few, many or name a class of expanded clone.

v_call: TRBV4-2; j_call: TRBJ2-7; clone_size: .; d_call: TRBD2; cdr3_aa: CASSPTLRLAGGNEQYF; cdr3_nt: TGTGCCAGCAGCCCAACCCTTCGTCTAGCGGGGGGCAACGAGCAGTACTTC
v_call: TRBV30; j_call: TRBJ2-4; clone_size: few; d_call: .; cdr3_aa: CAWSPGLAKNIQYF; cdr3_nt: TGTGCCTGGAGTCCTGGGCTAGCCAAAAACATTCAGTACTTC
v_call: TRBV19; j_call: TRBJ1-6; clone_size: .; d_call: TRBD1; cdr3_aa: CASSIFGTGTSPLHF; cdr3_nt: TGTGCCAGTAGTATCTTCGGGACAGGGACGTCGCCCCTCCACTTT
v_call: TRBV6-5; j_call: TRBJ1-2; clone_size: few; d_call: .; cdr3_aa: CASSPTGNANYGYTF; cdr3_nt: TGTGCCAGCAGCCCAACAGGGAACGCTAACTATGGCTACACCTTC
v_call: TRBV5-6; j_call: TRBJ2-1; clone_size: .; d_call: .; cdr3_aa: CASSLGGGYNEQFF; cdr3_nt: TGTGCCAGCAGCTTGGGAGGGGGCTACAATGAGCAGTTCTTC
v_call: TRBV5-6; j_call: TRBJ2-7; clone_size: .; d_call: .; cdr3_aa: CASSYSGVGDYEQYF; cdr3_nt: TGTGCCAGCAGCTACTCTGGGGTGGGGGACTACGAGCAGTACTTC
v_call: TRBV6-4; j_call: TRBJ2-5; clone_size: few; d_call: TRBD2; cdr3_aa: CASSPDGGGQETQYF; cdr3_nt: TGTGCCAGCAGTCCCGACGGCGGGGGGCAAGAGACCCAGTACTTC
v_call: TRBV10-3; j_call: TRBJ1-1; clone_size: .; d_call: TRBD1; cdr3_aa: CAISDPGQGTEAFF; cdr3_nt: TGTGCCATCAGTGACCCAGGACAGGGGACTGAAGCTTTCTTT
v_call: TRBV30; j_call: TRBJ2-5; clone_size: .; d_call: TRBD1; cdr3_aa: CAWSASGTGDKLYF; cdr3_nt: TGTGCCTGGAGCGCTTCCGGGACAGGGGACAAGTTGTACTTC
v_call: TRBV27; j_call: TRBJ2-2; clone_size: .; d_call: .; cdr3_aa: CASTRVYTGELFF; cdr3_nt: TGTGCCAGCACGCGGGTTTACACCGGGGAGCTGTTTTTT
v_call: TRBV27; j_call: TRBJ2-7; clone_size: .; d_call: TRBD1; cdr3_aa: CASSSWTGLNEQYF; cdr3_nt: TGTGCCAGCAGCTCCTGGACAGGGCTCAACGAGCAGTACTTC
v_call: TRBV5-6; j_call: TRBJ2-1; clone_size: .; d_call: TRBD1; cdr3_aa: CASSAGTASYNEQFF; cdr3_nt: TGTGCCAGCAGCGCTGGGACAGCCTCCTACAATGAGCAGTTCTTC
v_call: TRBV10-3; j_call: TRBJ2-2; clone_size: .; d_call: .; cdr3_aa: CAISESWQAENTGELFF; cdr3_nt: TGTGCCATCAGTGAGTCTTGGCAGGCCGAGAACACCGGGGAGCTGTTTTTT
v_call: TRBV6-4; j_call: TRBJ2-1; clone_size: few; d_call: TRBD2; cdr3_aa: CASSDGEGSYNEQFF; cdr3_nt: TGTGCCAGCAGTGACGGGGAGGGGTCTTACAATGAGCAGTTCTTC
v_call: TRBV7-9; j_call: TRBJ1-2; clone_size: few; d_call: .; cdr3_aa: CASSPTLLGGIGYTF; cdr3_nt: TGTGCCAGCAGCCCTACTCTCCTGGGGGGGATTGGCTACACCTTC
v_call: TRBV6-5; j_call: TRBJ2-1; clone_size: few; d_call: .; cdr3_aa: CASSSGHPSYNEQFF; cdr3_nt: TGTGCCAGCAGTTCGGGACATCCTTCCTACAATGAGCAGTTCTTC
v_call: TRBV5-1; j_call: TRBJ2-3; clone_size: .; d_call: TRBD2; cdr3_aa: CASSLLGGGPTDTQYF; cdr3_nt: TGCGCCAGCAGCCTCCTTGGCGGGGGGCCGACAGATACGCAGTATTTT
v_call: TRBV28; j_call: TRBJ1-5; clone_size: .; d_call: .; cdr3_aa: CASSSGAYSNQPQHF; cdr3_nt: TGTGCCAGCAGTTCGGGAGCTTATAGCAATCAGCCCCAGCATTTT
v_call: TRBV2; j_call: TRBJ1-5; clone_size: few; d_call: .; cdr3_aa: CASSGVRGQGLPMKPQHF; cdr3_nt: TGTGCCAGCAGTGGAGTGCGCGGGCAGGGGCTGCCCATGAAGCCCCAGCATTTT
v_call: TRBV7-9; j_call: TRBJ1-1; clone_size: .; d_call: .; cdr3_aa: CASEAPGRYTEAFF; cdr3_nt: TGTGCCAGCGAAGCGCCAGGGAGATACACTGAAGCTTTCTTT
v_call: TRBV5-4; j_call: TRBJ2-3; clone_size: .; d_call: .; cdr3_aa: CASSLEGGPDTQYF; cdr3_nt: TGTGCCAGCAGCTTGGAGGGGGGACCAGATACGCAGTATTTT
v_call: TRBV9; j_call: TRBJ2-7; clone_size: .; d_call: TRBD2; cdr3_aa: CASSEGTSGYEQYF; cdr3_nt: TGTGCCAGCAGCGAGGGGACTAGCGGATACGAGCAGTACTTC
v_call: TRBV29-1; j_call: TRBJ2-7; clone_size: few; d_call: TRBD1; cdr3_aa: CSVDILDRGAYEQYF; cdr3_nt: TGCAGCGTTGATATTTTGGACAGGGGGGCCTACGAGCAGTACTTC
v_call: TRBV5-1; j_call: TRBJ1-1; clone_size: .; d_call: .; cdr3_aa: CASSLAGLLIGPRNTEAFF; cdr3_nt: TGCGCCAGCAGCTTGGCGGGCCTCCTGATCGGGCCGCGTAACACTGAAGCTTTCTTT
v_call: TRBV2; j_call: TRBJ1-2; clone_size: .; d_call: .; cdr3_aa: CASSRTFGTLYGYTF; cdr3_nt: TGTGCCAGCAGCAGGACATTCGGGACTCTCTATGGCTACACCTTC
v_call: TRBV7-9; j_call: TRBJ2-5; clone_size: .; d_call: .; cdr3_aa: CASSSRETQYF; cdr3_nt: TGTGCCAGCAGCTCTCGGGAGACCCAGTACTTC
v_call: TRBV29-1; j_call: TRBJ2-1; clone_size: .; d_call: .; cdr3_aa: CSVEDWFVGPNEQFF; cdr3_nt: TGCAGCGTTGAAGACTGGTTCGTAGGGCCCAATGAGCAGTTCTTC
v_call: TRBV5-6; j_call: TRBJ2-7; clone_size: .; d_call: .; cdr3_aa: CASSFRHGRGNYEQYF; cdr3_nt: TGTGCCAGCAGCTTCCGCCATGGGAGGGGGAACTACGAGCAGTACTTC
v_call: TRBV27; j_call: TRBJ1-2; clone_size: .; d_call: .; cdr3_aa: CASSFARNYGYTF; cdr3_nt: TGTGCCAGCAGTTTCGCTAGAAACTATGGCTACACCTTC
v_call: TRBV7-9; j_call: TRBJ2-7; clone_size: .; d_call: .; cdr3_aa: CASSLAGVGSEQYF; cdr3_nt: TGTGCCAGCAGCTTAGCCGGGGTAGGGTCCGAGCAGTACTTC
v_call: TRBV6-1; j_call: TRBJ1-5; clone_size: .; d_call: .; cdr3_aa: CASSEASMVGYSNQPQHF; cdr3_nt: TGTGCCAGCAGTGAAGCCAGTATGGTGGGGTATAGCAATCAGCCCCAGCATTTT
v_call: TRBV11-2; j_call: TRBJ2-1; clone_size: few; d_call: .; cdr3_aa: CASSFGAHHYNEQFF; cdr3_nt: TGTGCCAGCAGCTTCGGGGCTCACCATTACAATGAGCAGTTCTTC
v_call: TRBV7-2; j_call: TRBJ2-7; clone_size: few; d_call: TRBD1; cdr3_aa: CASSEGQGAVEQYF; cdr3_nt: TGTGCCAGCAGCGAGGGACAGGGGGCGGTTGAGCAGTACTTC
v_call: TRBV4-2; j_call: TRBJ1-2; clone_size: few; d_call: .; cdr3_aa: CASSQEQVGYTF; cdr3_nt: TGTGCCAGCAGCCAAGAGCAGGTTGGCTACACCTTC
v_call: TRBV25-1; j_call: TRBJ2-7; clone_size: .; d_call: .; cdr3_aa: CASSEYFSRPYEQYF; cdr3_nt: TGTGCCAGCAGTGAATATTTCTCCAGGCCCTACGAGCAGTACTTC
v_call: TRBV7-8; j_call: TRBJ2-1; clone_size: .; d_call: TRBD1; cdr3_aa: CASSSWTGGLRNEQFF; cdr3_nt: TGTGCCAGCAGCTCCTGGACAGGGGGACTACGCAATGAGCAGTTCTTC
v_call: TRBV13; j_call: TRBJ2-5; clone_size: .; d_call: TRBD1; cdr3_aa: CASSLSTGGPTWETQYF; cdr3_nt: TGTGCCAGCAGCTTATCCACAGGGGGCCCCACATGGGAGACCCAGTACTTC
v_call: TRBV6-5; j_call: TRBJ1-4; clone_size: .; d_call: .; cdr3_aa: CASSYAARIGEKLFF; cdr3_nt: TGTGCCAGCAGTTATGCGGCCCGGATTGGGGAAAAACTGTTTTTT
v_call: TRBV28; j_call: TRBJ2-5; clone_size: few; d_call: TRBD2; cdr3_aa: CASREWGLAKQETQYF; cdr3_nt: TGTGCCAGCAGGGAGTGGGGACTAGCGAAACAAGAGACCCAGTACTTC